A selection of T cell receptor beta chains follows, all from one sample in a study of T cells in Graves' hyperthyroidism and ophthalmopathy. TCRdb reanalysed the multiplex PCR reads using MiXCR and keeps one entry per CDR3 protein. The table shows 500,000 to 750,000 distinct CDR3 sequences, with 13% to 15% occurring only once. Sequencing used blood. The receptor set was obtained from a young woman with Graves' ophthalmopathy. CDR3s include the opening cysteine and the closing phenylalanine or tryptophan. Each record gives: clone size, V gene, D gene, J gene, CDR3 DNA, CDR3 protein. The D gene is left open where the match is weak. Expanded clones are given a class, and other clones once, few, many or no size at all.

>-|TRBV7-6|TRBD2|TRBJ2-5
TGTGCCAGCAGCACGTCTAGCGGGAAGGGGTCCTCGGAGCCCCCAGAGACCCAGTACTTC
CASSTSSGKGSSEPPETQYF
>many|TRBV20-1|-|TRBJ2-7
TGCAGTGCTCCTTTTGATGGGGGCTACGAGCAGTACTTC
CSAPFDGGYEQYF
>many|TRBV11-2|-|TRBJ2-7
TGTGCCAGCAGCTTAGGACGGGAAAGCGAGCAGTACTTC
CASSLGRESEQYF
>once|TRBV10-3|TRBD1|TRBJ1-4
TGTGCCACCGGGACAGCTAATGAAAAACTGTTTTTT
CATGTANEKLFF
>many|TRBV6-1|-|TRBJ2-6
TGTGCCAGCCGGTCGGCTGGGGCCAACGTCCTGACTTTC
CASRSAGANVLTF
>-|TRBV30|-|TRBJ2-1
TGTGCCTGGAGTGTAGAGGGCAGGGGCTACAATGAGCAGTTCTTC
CAWSVEGRGYNEQFF
>few|TRBV20-1|-|TRBJ1-3
TGCAGTGCTAGAGAATGGGGGGAAAGGACTGGAAACACCATATATTTT
CSAREWGERTGNTIYF
>many|TRBV28|TRBD2|TRBJ2-2
TGTGCCAGCAGTTTTCAGGCGGGAGCGGACACCGGGGAGCTGTTTTTT
CASSFQAGADTGELFF
>-|TRBV7-2|-|TRBJ2-1
TGTGCCAGCAGCCAAGAAGGGCCCAGATACAATGAGCAGTTCTTC
CASSQEGPRYNEQFF
>many|TRBV3-1|-|TRBJ2-5
TGTGCCAGCAGCCAAGAAGGGCTGGAAGAGACCCAGTACTTC
CASSQEGLEETQYF
>-|TRBV18|TRBD1|TRBJ1-2
TGTGCCAGCTCACACGAGAACAGGGGCCCTAACTATGGCTACACCTTC
CASSHENRGPNYGYTF
>many|TRBV20-1|TRBD1|TRBJ2-7
TGCAGTGCTAGGGACCCGACAGGGGAGGCGGGCGAGCAGTACTTC
CSARDPTGEAGEQYF
>many|TRBV7-2|TRBD1|TRBJ2-1
TGTGCCAGCAGCTCACGACAGGGATCCTACAATGAGCAGTTCTTC
CASSSRQGSYNEQFF
>few|TRBV30|-|TRBJ2-5
TGTGCCTGGAGTTCCGGGACCGCCTTAATCTATATCAACTTC
CAWSSGTALIYINF
>-|TRBV20-1|-|TRBJ2-7
TGCAGTGCGTCATGGGACGGAGCCTACGAGCAGTACTTC
CSASWDGAYEQYF
>many|TRBV28|TRBD1|TRBJ2-3
TGTGCCAGCAGTTTTGAGGGACAGGGGGCGCCCCAAGATACGCAGTATTTT
CASSFEGQGAPQDTQYF
>-|TRBV29-1|TRBD1|TRBJ1-5
TGCAGCGTTGGAGACAGACAGGGAGGTCAGCCCCAGCATTTT
CSVGDRQGGQPQHF
>-|TRBV7-9|-|TRBJ1-1
TGTGCCAGCAGCCGAACCCGGACAGTAGAGAACACTGAAGCTTTCTTT
CASSRTRTVENTEAFF
>few|TRBV3-1|TRBD2|TRBJ2-7
TGTGCCAGCAGCCATGGTAGCGGGAGCTACGAGCAGTACTTC
CASSHGSGSYEQYF
>few|TRBV19|TRBD1|TRBJ2-7
TGTGCCAGTAGTATAGGGGACAGGGGGCCCTACGAGCAGTACTTC
CASSIGDRGPYEQYF
>many|TRBV11-3|TRBD2|TRBJ2-1
TGTGCCAGCAGCTCCTCCTCGGCGGGAGAGGTCAATGAGCAGTTCTTC
CASSSSSAGEVNEQFF
>few|TRBV10-3|-|TRBJ1-3
TGTGCCATCAGTGAGTCGAGAGATCCGGGTGGAAACACCATATATTTT
CAISESRDPGGNTIYF
>few|TRBV6-1|-|TRBJ2-6
TGTGCCAGCAGGTTGGTTTCTGGGGCCAACGTCCTGACTTTC
CASRLVSGANVLTF
>many|TRBV28|TRBD1|TRBJ2-3
TGTGCCAGCAGTCTGACAGGGGGCATCACAGATACGCAGTATTTT
CASSLTGGITDTQYF
>many|TRBV2|-|TRBJ1-5
TGTGCCAGCAGTGGTTCTACAGGGTACAATCAGCCCCAGCATTTT
CASSGSTGYNQPQHF
>many|TRBV20-1|-|TRBJ1-1
TGCAGTGCTAGAGATCGACACAGGTCGGGGAACACTGAAGCTTTCTTT
CSARDRHRSGNTEAFF
>many|TRBV12-3/TRBV12-4|-|TRBJ1-1
TGTGCCAGCAGTTTAGATCGCCCGAACACTGAAGCTTTCTTT
CASSLDRPNTEAFF
>once|TRBV2|TRBD1|TRBJ1-1
TGTGCCAGCAGCACCAACAGGGGCGGGGGCTATGAAGCTTTCTTT
CASSTNRGGGYEAFF
>few|TRBV29-1|TRBD1|TRBJ2-7
TGCAGCGCCGCATCCGGGACAGGGGCGACCTACGAGCAGTACTTC
CSAASGTGATYEQYF
>many|TRBV20-1|-|TRBJ2-3
TGCAGTGCTAGAGATACACCGGCGCACACAGATACGCAGTATTTT
CSARDTPAHTDTQYF
>few|TRBV10-3|-|TRBJ2-1
TGTGCCATCAGTTCAGGGAGTTCGAATGAGCAGTTCTTC
CAISSGSSNEQFF
>few|TRBV9|-|TRBJ2-1
TGTGCCAGCAGCGCCGGGAGCTGGCTTTACAATGAGCAGTTCTTC
CASSAGSWLYNEQFF
>many|TRBV6-1|-|TRBJ1-1
TGTGCCAGCAGTGACCCTCGGTGGACGAACACTGAAGCTTTCTTT
CASSDPRWTNTEAFF
>many|TRBV5-5|TRBD1|TRBJ2-7
TGTGCCAGCAGCAGCCGGGACAGGTCAACCTACGAGCAGTACTTC
CASSSRDRSTYEQYF
>many|TRBV7-2|TRBD1|TRBJ2-5
TGTGCCAGCAGCTTAGCGGGACAGGGGCAAGAGACCCAGTACTTC
CASSLAGQGQETQYF
>many|TRBV28|-|TRBJ1-1
TGTGCCAGCGTCGCGGGGGGAGGGAACACTGAAGCTTTCTTT
CASVAGGGNTEAFF
>-|TRBV5-8|-|TRBJ2-4
TGTGCCAGCAGCTTGGTGGCTTATCTGGCCAAAAACATTCAGTACTTC
CASSLVAYLAKNIQYF
>-|TRBV11-2|-|TRBJ2-7
TGTGCCAGCAGCTTCCTCACCTGGGGGACGGACTCCTACGAGCAGTACTTC
CASSFLTWGTDSYEQYF
>-|TRBV29-1|TRBD1|TRBJ2-2
TGCAGCGCCCTAGCCCCGGACAGGGGGACCGGGGAGCTGTTTTTT
CSALAPDRGTGELFF
>-|TRBV3-1|TRBD1|TRBJ2-1
TGTGCCAGCAGCCGACAGGGTACGGGACAGGGTTCAAATGAGCAGTTCTTC
CASSRQGTGQGSNEQFF
>-|TRBV6-4|TRBD1|TRBJ1-1
TGTGCCAGCAAGGCCAAGGGGGCGCCGGAAAATGAAGCTTTCTTT
CASKAKGAPENEAFF